This TCR beta chain was sequenced in a study of T cells of healthy individuals. Trimming removed 3 bases from V and 2 bases from J; junction bases left unmatched: 12. The germline V gene has CDR1 GTSNPN and CDR2 SVGIG (reference sequence). This CDR3 comprises 17 residues. Many counts were recorded for this clonotype. TCRdb called the 5' RACE reads again in MiXCR, with one record for every CDR3 protein. Of 65,000 to 90,000 distinct CDR3 sequences in the sample, about 5.5% were seen once. The sequence derives from a female donor in good health. The chain links TRBV30 to TRBJ1-1; 10 nucleotides match TRBD1. The CDR3 sequence: CAWRTLRTGGPNTEAFF. As DNA, the CDR3 is TGTGCCTGGAGGACCCTTCGGACAGGGGGTCCCAACACTGAAGCTTTCTTT.